This T cell receptor beta chain was identified during a study of blood T cell repertoires in COVID-19. The overall study: Both acute and convalescent COVID-19 samples were obtained from the United States, Italy and Spain. PBMCs, B-cell-depleted T cells, or T cells provided the cDNA or gDNA that made up the material.

This clone was recorded a few times. The authors' processing: How many nucleated cells were present was estimated from reference gene primer amplification. The repertoire was sequenced with immunoSEQ multiplex PCR; TCRdb's copy has only in-frame clones and lacks some. Clonal size and the V and J genes are those of that table, whereas D and trimming came from the DNA. The sample has about 210,000 clones; around four fifths are singletons. This sequence was found in a woman aged 45-59 years with acute or convalescent COVID-19. The sequenced sample consisted of peripheral blood.

The DNA of the CDR3 is TGCGCCAGCAGCTTGAGGGGTGGGAACAATGAGCAGTTCTTC. Protein product: CASSLRGGNNEQFF. The chain combines TRBV5-1 with TRBJ2-1, with D perhaps matching TRBD1 (5 bases). V lost 1 base and J 5 bases, leaving 10 bases between the germline ends. The CDR3 loop spans 14 amino acids. From germline, CDR1 is SGHRS and CDR2 YFSETQ.